These T cell receptor beta chains were read from a single sample in a study of blood T cells in healthy people across ages. TCRdb reprocessed the 5' RACE reads with MiXCR, giving one entry per CDR3 protein. Here the sample spans 650,000 to 900,000 distinct CDR3 sequences, around 62% being singletons. The sample was blood. All receptors come from a man aged 25-45 years in good health. Both conserved end residues are part of each CDR3. The D gene is left open where the match is weak. Some rows mark clone size as missing; the rest say once, few, many or name a class of expanded clone.

V,size,D,J,DNA,CDR3
TRBV28,-,TRBD1,TRBJ2-3,TGTGCCAGCAGGGGACAGGGGGCAAGCACAGATACGCAGTATTTT,CASRGQGASTDTQYF
TRBV24-1,-,TRBD1,TRBJ2-5,TGTGCCACCAGTGACCGGGGACAGGGTACCGAGACCCAGTACTTC,CATSDRGQGTETQYF
TRBV7-8,-,-,TRBJ2-7,TGTGCCAGCAGCATACAGGAGAACTCGTACGAGCAGTACTTC,CASSIQENSYEQYF
TRBV24-1,-,-,TRBJ2-6,TGTGCCACCAGTGATTGGTCAGCACATTCTGGGGCCAACGTCCTGACTTTC,CATSDWSAHSGANVLTF
TRBV12-3/TRBV12-4,few,TRBD1,TRBJ2-4,TGTGCCAGCAGTATCTGGACAGGTGGGGCCAAAAACATTCAGTACTTC,CASSIWTGGAKNIQYF
TRBV9,-,-,TRBJ1-6,TGTGCCAGCAGCGTAGGGGGCGTATCCTATAATTCACCCCTCCACTTT,CASSVGGVSYNSPLHF
TRBV12-3/TRBV12-4,-,-,TRBJ2-7,TGTGCCAGCAGGTGGGGGTCTACCTACGAGCAGTACTTC,CASRWGSTYEQYF
TRBV27,-,TRBD2,TRBJ2-7,TGTGCCAGCAGTACCACCGCGGGGGTGTACAATGAGCAGTACTTC,CASSTTAGVYNEQYF
TRBV9,-,TRBD1,TRBJ2-3,TGTGCCAGCAGCGTAGGGATCGTGGACAGGGGGACAGATACGCAGTATTTT,CASSVGIVDRGTDTQYF
TRBV20-1,-,-,TRBJ2-5,TGCAGTGCTAGAGTGGGGACAACCGGGGCAGAGACCCAGTACTTC,CSARVGTTGAETQYF
TRBV2,-,-,TRBJ1-2,TGTGCCAGCAGTGTCGGCCCTCGAGCTTATGGCTACACCTTC,CASSVGPRAYGYTF
TRBV16,many,-,TRBJ2-7,TGTGCCAGCAGCCCGCGGACTTTACGTCGCGAGCAGTACTTC,CASSPRTLRREQYF
TRBV20-1,-,TRBD2,TRBJ2-4,TGCAGTGCTGATAGCGGGGGGGGCGACCTAGCCAAAAACATTCAGTACTTC,CSADSGGGDLAKNIQYF
TRBV28,-,-,TRBJ1-6,TGTGCCAGCAGTCAAACGTCAATGCTTGATTCACCCCTCCACTTT,CASSQTSMLDSPLHF
TRBV5-6,once,-,TRBJ2-6,TGCGCCAGCAGCTTGGTGAGTGGGGCCGACGTCCTGACTTTC,CASSLVSGADVLTF
TRBV28,once,-,TRBJ2-7,TGTGCCAGCAGTCCCCAGGCAGGTCAAGCCGAGCAGTACTTC,CASSPQAGQAEQYF
TRBV7-6,-,TRBD1,TRBJ2-5,TGTGCCAGCAGCATTACAGGGGCGGGGACCCAGTACTTC,CASSITGAGTQYF
TRBV28,-,-,TRBJ2-7,TGTGCCAGCAGTCTAATTCGAGACTATTCCTACGAGCAGTACTTC,CASSLIRDYSYEQYF
TRBV7-9,-,-,TRBJ2-1,TGTGCCAGCAGCTTAGCGCAGTGGACAGAGAGCTCCTACAATGAGCAGTTCTTC,CASSLAQWTESSYNEQFF
TRBV20-1,-,TRBD1,TRBJ1-2,TGCAGTGCTAGAGATCCAGTACAGGGGCCGAATGGCTACACCTTC,CSARDPVQGPNGYTF
TRBV7-3,-,TRBD2,TRBJ2-2,TGTGCCAGCAGCTTAAGCGGGGGGCTTAACGGGGAGCTGTTTTTT,CASSLSGGLNGELFF
TRBV28,-,TRBD2,TRBJ2-3,TGTGCCAGCAGTTTCTCGGGGGGAATGGCAGATACGCAGTATTTT,CASSFSGGMADTQYF
TRBV9,-,-,TRBJ2-2,TGTGCCAGCAGCGCCCACCTGGTGACCGGGGAGCTGTTTTTT,CASSAHLVTGELFF
TRBV4-3,-,-,TRBJ2-7,TGCGCCAGCAGCCAAGATAGCGGCAAGTCCTACGAGCAGTACTTC,CASSQDSGKSYEQYF
TRBV25-1,-,-,TRBJ1-1,TGTGCCAGCAGTGAGTCCAGCGTAGGGGTGAACACTGAAGCTTTCTTT,CASSESSVGVNTEAFF
TRBV20-1,few,-,TRBJ2-5,TGCAGTGCTAAAATAGGCACAGTGGGGATCCAAGAGACCCAGTACTTC,CSAKIGTVGIQETQYF
TRBV20-1,-,TRBD1,TRBJ1-2,TGCAGTGCTAGAAATCCGGAAATCGAAACAGGGGGCGGGTATGGCTACACCTTC,CSARNPEIETGGGYGYTF
TRBV7-8,-,-,TRBJ2-1,TGTGCCAGCAGCGCAGACAGGAACAATGAGCAGTTCTTC,CASSADRNNEQFF
TRBV9,-,-,TRBJ1-1,TGTGCCAGCAGACCCTCTCAAAACCCCTCAGCTTTCTTT,CASRPSQNPSAFF
TRBV7-2,-,TRBD2,TRBJ2-3,TGTGCCAGCAGCCTCTTCTACGCGGGGGGATCCGGCACAGATACGCAGTATTTT,CASSLFYAGGSGTDTQYF
TRBV29-1,-,TRBD1,TRBJ2-7,TGCAGCGCCCGGACAGGGGGCACCGAGCAGTACTTC,CSARTGGTEQYF